This T cell receptor (beta chain) was obtained from a study of early T cells in non-severe SARS-CoV-2 infection (dated by TCRdb to the early 2020s). Background for the entire study: Because TCR sequencing was done on bulk RNA from unsorted whole blood, the alpha and beta chains could not be paired.

Concerning this clonotype: Its antigen specificity is not known. No base quality information exists; no much larger clone differs at one position.

Library generation was performed with 5' RACE. The instrument was a NextSeq 500. In the TCR library protocol, unique molecular identifiers were attached to individual cDNA molecules to correct for PCR bias and sequencing error. Sequencing covered both TCR alpha and beta chains, and within each sample the abundances of alpha and beta sequences were tightly co-correlated. As for the original processing: Decombinator V4 was used to annotate TCR sequences for V gene, J gene and CDR3. Expanded TCRs were defined as changing significantly between any two time points under a Poisson model with p below 0.0001. TCR abundances were normalised to the total number of TCRs sequenced per sample and expressed as counts per million. TRAV1-2 paired with TRAJ12, TRAJ20 or TRAJ33 defined MAIT TCRs, while TRAV10 paired with TRAJ18 defined iNKT TCRs. VDJdb, accessed 1 November 2021, was searched for CMV, EBV and SARS-CoV-2 annotated TCRs, with TCRs annotated for multiple antigens excluded. TCRdb trimmed public reads at Q25 via fastp, called clones via MiXCR and kept in-frame beta chains. All rows with the same CDR3 protein become a single entry with the most common DNA and genes. The V and J calls reflect TCRdb's pipeline rather than the authors' work. This sample is represented by tens of thousands of distinct CDR3 sequences; more than 9.5% of them were singletons. Around 5% of the sample is held by the ten biggest clonotypes.

Results and caveats for the whole study, not just this receptor: Matching against VDJdb was skewed toward anti-spike CD8 responses, likely underestimated virus-specific expansions, and missed private and CD4 specificities.

A case-control design nested within a healthcare worker cohort in London, UK, was used, with weekly nasopharyngeal swab PCR tests and blood sampling performed. Between 23 and 31 March 2020, the week of the UK lockdown, healthcare workers were enrolled and then followed up weekly for as long as 16 weeks. CDR1 and CDR2 (SGHDN, FVKESK) derive from the germline V gene. CDR3 length: 12 amino acids, cysteine to phenylalanine. CDR3 DNA only is kept here, 36 bases in frame from base 1. At the junction V is shortened by 4 bases and J by 5 bases, with 8 bases in between. The sequence is built from TRBV14 and TRBJ1-2, and possibly TRBD1, on 6 matching bases. Sequencing used whole blood, obtained at baseline. The TCR originated in an adult who was a healthcare worker with PCR-confirmed SARS-CoV-2 infection or an uninfected control (not recorded which). The sequence in DNA is TGTGCCAGCAGCCGGACAGCGTATGGCTACACCTTC. The encoded protein is CASSRTAYGYTF.